Each of the 32 T cell receptor beta chains below was sequenced from the same sample in a study of shared clonotypes between healthy human individuals. Only in-frame clones appear in the TCRdb table, and some are missing; sequencing was by immunoSEQ multiplex PCR. Among hundreds of thousands of clones listed, 73% were seen once. The source material was memory CD4+ T cells sorted from blood. Subset specified: CD45RA-negative fraction. These receptors were collected from a woman aged 25 to 39 in good health.

The chain has TRBV29-1 and TRBJ1-1; TRBD1 matches 7 bases. Germline V CDR1 and CDR2: SQVTM, ANQGSEA. This CDR3 spans 13 amino acids. V dropped 7 bases and J dropped 1; count of bases not matched to a gene: 6. CDR3 region: CSARQGWNTEAFF. In DNA, the CDR3 is TGCAGCGCAAGACAGGGATGGAACACTGAAGCTTTCTTT.

The chain combines TRBV10-3 with TRBJ2-1, with 9 positions matching TRBD2. Germline CDR1 ENHRY, CDR2 SYGVKD. Trimming cost V 10 bases and J 5 bases; bases outside gene matches: 15. This CDR3 has 16 amino acids. CDR3 in DNA: TGTGCCACCCTGACTCGCGCGGGAGGGCTGGACAATGAGCAGTTCTTC. It codes for CATLTRAGGLDNEQFF.

The genes are TRBV6-1 and TRBJ2-2; 14 bases match TRBD2. V was clipped by 6 bases and J by 6 bases; unmatched bases: 3. Germline loops: CDR1 MNHNS, CDR2 SASEGT. The CDR3 is 15 amino acids. Here the CDR3 reads CASRGTSGSPGELFF. In nucleotides, the CDR3 is TGTGCCAGCAGAGGGACTAGCGGGAGTCCCGGGGAGCTGTTTTTT.

This chain joins TRBV6-1 and TRBJ2-2; 11 positions match TRBD2. There are 17 residues in the CDR3. Germline V gene data show CDR1 as MNHNS and CDR2 as SASEGT. Trimming at V came to 4 bases and at J to 4 bases, leaving 8 bases not matched to a gene. This CDR3 reads CASSGTLLAGVTGELFF. The CDR3 DNA is TGTGCCAGCAGTGGAACCTTACTAGCGGGAGTCACCGGGGAGCTGTTTTTT.

The chain couples TRBV7-9 to TRBJ2-3, with D maybe TRBD2 (6 bases). The CDR3 extends over 17 amino acids. The V gene's germline CDR1 is SEHNR and CDR2 FQNEAQ (reference sequence). With 1 base removed from V and 0 bases from J, the gap between germline ends came to 14 bases. The CDR3 loop is CASSLGSRERSTDTQYF. The CDR3 coding sequence is TGTGCCAGCAGCTTAGGCTCCCGGGAGAGAAGCACAGATACGCAGTATTTT.

The rearrangement joins TRBV28 to TRBJ2-7, with D possibly TRBD1 on 6 matching bases. The CDR3 runs to 15 residues. Germline V gene lookup returns CDR1 MDHEN and CDR2 SYDVKM. V was cut by 3 bases and J by 6 bases, with 18 bases left in between. CDR3 coding DNA: TGTGCCAGCAGTTTTTCCCGGACAGCCGGAGGCGAGCAGTACTTC. Its protein is CASSFSRTAGGEQYF.

This clone was counted only a few times. V is TRBV5-8 and J is TRBJ2-7; the D is unclear. The germline V and J ends were trimmed by 0 bases and 4 bases, with 5 bases remaining between them. The germline CDR1 and CDR2 sequences are SGHTS and YDEGEE. CDR3 length equals 12 residues. The chain's CDR3 is CASSLGLYEQYF. DNA of the CDR3: TGTGCCAGCAGCTTGGGGCTTTACGAGCAGTACTTC.

This clone has just a few counts. V gene TRBV4-2 combines with J gene TRBJ2-7, with D perhaps matching TRBD2 (5 bases). Trimming removed 0 bases at V and 4 bases at J, with 16 bases between. The length of the CDR3 is 16 residues. Germline V gene data show CDR1 as LGHNA and CDR2 as YNFKEQ. CDR3 amino acids: CASSQEAGTIGYEQYF. CDR3 in DNA: TGTGCCAGCAGCCAAGAGGCGGGCACGATTGGATACGAGCAGTACTTC.

The rearrangement joins TRBV9 to TRBJ1-5; D not certain. V was trimmed by 0 bases and J by 3 bases, leaving 7 bases between them. This CDR3 is built from 14 residues. Germline assignment: CDR1 SGDLS and CDR2 YYNGEE. CDR3 bases: TGTGCCAGCAGCGTAGGTGGCGACAATCAGCCCCAGCATTTT. As protein: CASSVGGDNQPQHF.

As for this clone: This sample includes further DNA sequences coding for the same CDR3. CDR3 sequence reads: CASSRYTDTQYF. DNA for the CDR3: TGTGCCAGCTCACGCTACACAGATACGCAGTATTTT. The chain is built from TRBV19 and TRBJ2-3; D is uncertain. The CDR3 spans 12 residues. Germline V gene data show CDR1 as LNHDA and CDR2 as SQIVND (reference sequence). Deletions cut 9 bases from V and 2 bases from J, with 9 bases between.

This chain uses TRBV7-8 with TRBJ2-5; D unresolved. The CDR3 covers 13 residues. CDR1 and CDR2 (germline): SGHVS, FQNEAQ. V shed 5 bases and J shed 3 bases, with 10 bases lying between them. In DNA form, the CDR3 reads TGTGCCAGCAGCGATAGACGTAAAGAGACCCAGTACTTC. It codes for CASSDRRKETQYF.

V and J are TRBV19 and TRBJ2-2; D is perhaps TRBD2 (5 bases). Deletions cut 3 bases from V and 4 bases from J, with 12 bases between. This CDR3 has 15 amino acids. In germline, CDR1 is LNHDA, CDR2 SQIVND (reference sequence). The CDR3 sequence: CASSITGTGTGELFF. CDR3 nucleotides: TGTGCCAGTAGTATTACGGGAACGGGCACCGGGGAGCTGTTTTTT.

The V call is TRBV28, the J call TRBJ1-5; weak D call: TRBD1 (5 bases). Germline loops: CDR1 MDHEN, CDR2 SYDVKM. The CDR3 consists of 14 residues. Trimming stripped 11 bases from V and 3 bases from J, with 17 bases between. The CDR3, as DNA: TGTGCCTCCAGTGATAACAGGTTCAATCAGCCCCAGCATTTT. Translating it yields CASSDNRFNQPQHF. Supplemented by reference TRBV28 and TRBJ1-5, the full variable domain reads DVKVTQSSRYLVKRTGEKVFLECVQDMDHENMFWYRQDPGLGLRLIYFSYDVKMKEKGDIPEGYSVSREKKERFSLILESASTNQTSMYLCASSDNRFNQPQHFGDGTRLSIL.

The chain couples TRBV23-1 to TRBJ2-5; perhaps TRBD2 as D (5 bases). TRBV23-1 qualifies as an ORF whose function is uncertain. Trimming stripped 7 bases from V and 3 bases from J, with 12 bases between. The CDR3 covers 13 residues. Written as DNA, the CDR3 is TGCGCCAGCACCGCTACCGGGGAAGAGACCCAGTACTTC. As protein: CASTATGEETQYF.

This chain links TRBV11-2 with TRBJ2-7, with 8 bases matching TRBD1. The CDR3 is 17 amino acids. V dropped 5 bases and J dropped 3; count of bases not matched to a gene: 15. The germline gives CDR1 SGHAT, CDR2 FQNNGV. CDR3: CASSTRTGSNAIYEQYF. In nucleotides, the CDR3 is TGTGCCAGCAGCACCCGGACAGGGTCTAACGCCATCTACGAGCAGTACTTC.

The V call is TRBV18, the J call TRBJ2-6; D may be TRBD1 or TRBD2 (5 bases each). The CDR3 has 17 residues. From germline, CDR1 is KGHSH and CDR2 LQKENI. V lost 4 bases and J lost 0, with 13 bases in between. DNA of the CDR3: TGTGCCAGCTCACGCTGGGACGCCGACTCTGGGGCCAACGTCCTGACTTTC. It translates to CASSRWDADSGANVLTF.

V and J are TRBV7-2 and TRBJ1-5; D is undetermined. The V gene's germline CDR1 is SGHTA and CDR2 FQGNSA. Between the trimmed V and J ends, which lost 3 bases and 4 bases, there was a span of 7 bases. The CDR3 runs to 13 residues. The CDR3 DNA follows: TGTGCCAGCAGCTTGTGGGATAATCAGCCCCAGCATTTT. This gives the protein CASSLWDNQPQHF.

This clone was recorded once. This rearrangement joins TRBV18 to TRBJ1-3; D is ambiguous. The V and J ends lost 3 bases and 0 bases respectively, with 9 bases between them. Germline CDR1 is KGHSH and CDR2 is LQKENI. This CDR3 contains 15 residues. This CDR3 reads CASSPVRYSGNTIYF. CDR3 bases: TGTGCCAGCTCACCTGTTCGCTACTCTGGAAACACCATATATTTT.

The rearrangement uses TRBV27 and TRBJ2-7, with 10 nucleotides matching TRBD2. This CDR3 is 15 amino acids long. The junction had 8 bases not matched to a gene; V was cut back by 6 bases and J by 3 bases. Germline V gives CDR1 MNHEY, CDR2 SMNVEV (reference sequence). The CDR3 region has the DNA TGTGCCAGCAGGGACCTAGCGGGAGATATCTACGAGCAGTACTTC. It specifies CASRDLAGDIYEQYF.

This chain joins TRBV25-1 and TRBJ1-5, with a possible D match to TRBD1 (5 bases). The germline V and J ends were trimmed by 3 bases and 0 bases, with 12 bases remaining between them. Germline loops: CDR1 MGHDK, CDR2 SYGVNS. The CDR3 spans 16 residues. The CDR3 DNA is TGTGCCAGCAGTGAGAGACAGAACCTTAGCAATCAGCCCCAGCATTTT. Its translation: CASSERQNLSNQPQHF.

The table lists this clone with many counts. This chain joins TRBV28 and TRBJ1-5; D remains unclear. Germline lookup yields CDR1 MDHEN and CDR2 SYDVKM. V shed 7 bases and J shed 0 bases, with 10 bases lying between them. This CDR3 is 14 amino acids long. The CDR3 sequence is CASIRRNSNQPQHF. Written as DNA, the CDR3 is TGTGCCAGCATCAGGAGGAATAGCAATCAGCCCCAGCATTTT.

CDR3 amino acids: CASSLTGSRTGKGGNEQFF. CDR3 bases: TGTGCCAGCAGCTTAACCGGTTCAAGGACAGGGAAGGGGGGTAATGAGCAGTTCTTC. The V and J genes are TRBV7-9 and TRBJ2-1, with 8 bases fitting TRBD1. The CDR3 runs 19 residues. Germline trimming cut 2 bases from V and 7 bases from J; bases unmatched to any gene: 19. From germline, CDR1 is SEHNR and CDR2 FQNEAQ (reference sequence).

The chain employs TRBV29-1 and TRBJ1-1; no firm D call. The germline V gene encodes CDR1 SQVTM and CDR2 ANQGSEA. The CDR3 has 11 amino acids. V lost 8 bases and J lost 1, with 8 bases in between. The DNA of the CDR3 is TGCAGCATCAGGACGAACACTGAAGCTTTCTTT. Translated: CSIRTNTEAFF.

This chain links TRBV4-1 with TRBJ2-7, with D unclear. The CDR3 is made up of 17 amino acids. The V gene lost 0 bases and the J gene lost 0 bases, with 15 bases spanning the gap. Germline lookup yields CDR1 MGHRA and CDR2 YSYEKL. CDR3: CASSQDSTSGSSYEQYF. In DNA, the CDR3 is TGCGCCAGCAGCCAAGACTCAACCTCTGGAAGCTCCTACGAGCAGTACTTC.

The rearrangement links TRBV5-1 to TRBJ2-5; a possible D gene is TRBD2 (6 bases). Trimming left V 2 bases short and J 4 bases short, with 18 bases between. The CDR3 is 16 residues long. CDR1 is SGHRS, CDR2 YFSETQ, per germline. The CDR3 protein is CASSFPPIAVGETQYF. In DNA form, the CDR3 reads TGCGCCAGCAGCTTCCCTCCAATAGCGGTCGGAGAGACCCAGTACTTC.

This clone has only one observation. This chain links TRBV5-1 with TRBJ2-1; no reliable D call. CDR3 length: 15 amino acids. V shed 5 bases and J shed 1 base, with 13 bases lying between them. Germline CDR1 reads SGHRS; CDR2 reads YFSETQ. CDR3 nucleotides: TGCGCCAGCAGGGTTGAGCGCGGATCCTACAATGAGCAGTTCTTC. Translated: CASRVERGSYNEQFF. Drawing the rest from reference TRBV5-1 and TRBJ2-1, the complete variable domain is KAGVTQTPRYLIKTRGQQVTLSCSPISGHRSVSWYQQTPGQGLQFLFEYFSETQRNKGNFPGRFSGRQFSNSRSEMNVSTLELGDSALYLCASRVERGSYNEQFFGPGTRLTVL.

The chain links TRBV28 to TRBJ1-4; maybe TRBD1 (5 bases). V dropped 7 bases and J dropped 3 bases, with 12 bases sitting between them. There are 14 residues in the CDR3. Germline lookup yields CDR1 MDHEN and CDR2 SYDVKM. As DNA, the CDR3 is TGTGCCAGCACTCTCCAGGGACCTAATGAAAAACTGTTTTTT. Protein: CASTLQGPNEKLFF.

This chain links TRBV30 with TRBJ2-1; D gene unclear. The CDR3 covers 16 residues. Deletions cut 2 bases from V and 0 bases from J, with 14 bases between. Germline CDR1 GTSNPN, CDR2 SVGIG (reference sequence). CDR3 nucleotide sequence: TGTGCCTGGAGTCTTGCACGGTCGAGCTCCTACAATGAGCAGTTCTTC. Its protein is CAWSLARSSSYNEQFF.

The gene calls are TRBV5-1 and TRBJ1-2; TRBD1 might be the D (5 bases). The CDR3 runs to 13 residues. Trimming shortened V by 0 bases and J by 8 bases, and 11 bases separated the two germline ends. In germline, CDR1 is SGHRS, CDR2 YFSETQ. The CDR3 is CASSLGDPWGYTF. The CDR3 DNA is TGCGCCAGCAGCTTGGGGGACCCCTGGGGCTACACCTTC.

The DNA for the CDR3 is TGTGCCAGCAGTGGACAGGGGGGTTATGGCTACACCTTC. Its translation: CASSGQGGYGYTF. The genes are TRBV6-1 and TRBJ1-2; 9 bases match TRBD1. The CDR3 sequence is 13 residues long. Unmatched junction bases numbered 2, after V lost 4 bases and J lost 5 bases. Germline loops: CDR1 MNHNS, CDR2 SASEGT.

V and J are TRBV6-5 and TRBJ1-1; D gene uncertain. The CDR3 runs to 13 residues. Trimming took 6 bases from V and 2 from J, leaving 10 bases between them. The germline V gene has CDR1 MNHEY and CDR2 SVGAGI. Here the CDR3 DNA reads TGTGCCAGCAGGTTCAATTTCAACACTGAAGCTTTCTTT. It specifies CASRFNFNTEAFF.

Note on this clone: Other nucleotide sequences from this sample produce the same CDR3. The chain combines TRBV5-1 with TRBJ2-7; the match to TRBD1 covers 7 bases. The V segment lost 4 bases and the J segment 0 bases; nucleotides outside the gene matches: 10. Looked up from germline, CDR1 is SGHRS and CDR2 is YFSETQ. The length of the CDR3 is 16 residues. This CDR3 is CASSLSFGDSSYEQYF. CDR3 sequence (DNA): TGCGCCAGCAGCCTTTCCTTTGGGGACAGCTCCTACGAGCAGTACTTC.